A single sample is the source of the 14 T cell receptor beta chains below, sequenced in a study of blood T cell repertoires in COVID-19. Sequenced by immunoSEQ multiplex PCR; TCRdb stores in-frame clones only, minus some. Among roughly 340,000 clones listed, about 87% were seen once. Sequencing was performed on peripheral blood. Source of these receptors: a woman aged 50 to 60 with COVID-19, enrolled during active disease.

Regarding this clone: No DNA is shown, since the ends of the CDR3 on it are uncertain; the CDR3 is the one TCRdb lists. This CDR3 reads CSVEVGSGSSEFF. The chain uses TRBV29-1 and TRBJ2-1; TRBD2 is the table's D call, not checked against the DNA. The CDR3 length equals 13 residues, ends included. CDR1 is SQVTM, CDR2 ANQGSEA, per germline.

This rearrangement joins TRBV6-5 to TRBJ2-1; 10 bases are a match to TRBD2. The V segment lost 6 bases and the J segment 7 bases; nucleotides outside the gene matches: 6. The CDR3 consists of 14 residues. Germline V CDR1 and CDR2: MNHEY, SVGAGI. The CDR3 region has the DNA TGTGCCAGCAGCCGAGCGGGAGGGGATAATGAGCAGTTCTTC. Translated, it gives CASSRAGGDNEQFF.

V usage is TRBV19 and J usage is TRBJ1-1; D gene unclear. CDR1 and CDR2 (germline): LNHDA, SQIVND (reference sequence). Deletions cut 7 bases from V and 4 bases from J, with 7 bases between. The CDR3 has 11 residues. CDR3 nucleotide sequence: TGTGCCAGTATGTGGCTCACTGAAGCTTTCTTT. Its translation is CASMWLTEAFF.

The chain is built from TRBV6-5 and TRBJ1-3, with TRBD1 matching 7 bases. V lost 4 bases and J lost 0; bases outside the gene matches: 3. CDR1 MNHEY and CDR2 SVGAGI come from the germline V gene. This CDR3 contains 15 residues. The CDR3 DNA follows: TGTGCCAGCAGTTCCCGGGACAGCTCTGGAAACACCATATATTTT. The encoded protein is CASSSRDSSGNTIYF.

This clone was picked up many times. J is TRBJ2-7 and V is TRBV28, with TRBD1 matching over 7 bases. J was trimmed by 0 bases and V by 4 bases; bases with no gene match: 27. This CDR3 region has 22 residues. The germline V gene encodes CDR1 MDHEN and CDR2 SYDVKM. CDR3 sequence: CASSSRKLYQRTDRMDSYEQYF. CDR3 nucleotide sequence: TGTGCCAGCAGTTCGCGAAAGCTGTACCAAAGAACGGACAGGATGGACTCCTACGAGCAGTACTTC. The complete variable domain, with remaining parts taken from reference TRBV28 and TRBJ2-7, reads DVKVTQSSRYLVKRTGEKVFLECVQDMDHENMFWYRQDPGLGLRLIYFSYDVKMKEKGDIPEGYSVSREKKERFSLILESASTNQTSMYLCASSSRKLYQRTDRMDSYEQYFGPGTRLTVT.

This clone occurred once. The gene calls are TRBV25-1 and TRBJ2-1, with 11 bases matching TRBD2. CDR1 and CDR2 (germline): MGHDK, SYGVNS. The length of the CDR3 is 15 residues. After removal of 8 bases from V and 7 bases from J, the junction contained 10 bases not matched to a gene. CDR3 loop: CASGTSGTRGNEQFF. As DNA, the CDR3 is TGTGCCAGCGGGACTAGCGGAACTCGTGGGAATGAGCAGTTCTTC.

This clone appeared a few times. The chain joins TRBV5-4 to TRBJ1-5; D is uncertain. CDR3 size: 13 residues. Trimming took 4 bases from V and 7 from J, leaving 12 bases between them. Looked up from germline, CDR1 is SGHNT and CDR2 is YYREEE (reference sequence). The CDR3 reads CASSLNYEQPQHF. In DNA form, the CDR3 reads TGTGCCAGCAGCCTCAATTACGAGCAGCCCCAGCATTTT.

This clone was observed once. This CDR3 is CASSPPGQGRIGYTF. CDR3 nucleotide sequence: TGTGCCAGCAGCCCTCCGGGACAGGGGAGAATTGGCTACACCTTC. The rearrangement uses TRBV3-1 (or the pseudogene TRBV3-2) and TRBJ1-2, with TRBD1 matching over 10 bases. This CDR3 spans 15 amino acids. CDR1 and CDR2 from the germline V gene are LGHDT and YNNKEL (reference sequence). The V segment lost 4 bases and the J segment 7 bases; nucleotides outside the gene matches: 9.

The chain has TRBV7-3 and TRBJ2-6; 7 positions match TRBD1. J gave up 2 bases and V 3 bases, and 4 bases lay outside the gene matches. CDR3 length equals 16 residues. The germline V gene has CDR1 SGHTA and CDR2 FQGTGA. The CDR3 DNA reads TGTGCCAGCAGCTTGAAAGGGGGCGCTGGGGCCAACGTCCTGACTTTC. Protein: CASSLKGGAGANVLTF.

CDR3 sequence: CASSQAGTSGEQYF. The CDR3 nucleotides read TGTGCCAGCAGCCAAGCCGGGACTAGCGGAGAGCAGTACTTC. The chain is built from TRBV3-1 (or the pseudogene TRBV3-2) and TRBJ2-7; 11 bases map to TRBD2. The CDR3 loop spans 14 amino acids. Trimming cost V 1 base and J 7 bases; bases outside gene matches: 3. Germline CDR1 reads LGHDT; CDR2 reads YNNKEL (reference sequence).

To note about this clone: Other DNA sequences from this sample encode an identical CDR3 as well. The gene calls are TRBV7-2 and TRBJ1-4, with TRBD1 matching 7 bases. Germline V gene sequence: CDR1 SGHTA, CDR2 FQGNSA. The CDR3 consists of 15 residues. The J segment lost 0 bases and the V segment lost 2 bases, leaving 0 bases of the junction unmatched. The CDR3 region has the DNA TGTGCCAGCAGCTTAAGGGGGCCAACTAATGAAAAACTGTTTTTT. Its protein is CASSLRGPTNEKLFF.

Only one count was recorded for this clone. DNA for the CDR3: TGCGCCAGCAGCGTATCTAGCGGGAGCATCACAGATACGCAGTATTTT. It is translated as CASSVSSGSITDTQYF. The rearrangement joins TRBV5-1 to TRBJ2-3, with 10 positions matching TRBD2. The CDR3 covers 16 residues. The V gene's germline CDR1 is SGHRS and CDR2 YFSETQ. V lost 4 bases to trimming and J lost 2 bases; unmatched junction nucleotides: 7.

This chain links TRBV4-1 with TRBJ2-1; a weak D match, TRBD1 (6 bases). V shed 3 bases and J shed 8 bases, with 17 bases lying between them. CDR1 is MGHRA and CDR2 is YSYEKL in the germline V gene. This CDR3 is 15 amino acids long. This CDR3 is CASSQPLGQIHEQFF. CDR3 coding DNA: TGCGCCAGCAGCCAGCCCTTAGGACAGATCCATGAGCAGTTCTTC.

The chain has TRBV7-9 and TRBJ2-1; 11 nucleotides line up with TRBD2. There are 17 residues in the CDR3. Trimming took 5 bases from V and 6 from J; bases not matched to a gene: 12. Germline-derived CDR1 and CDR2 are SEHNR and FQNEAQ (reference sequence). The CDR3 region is CASSVTSGSGMSNEQFF. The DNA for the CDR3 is TGTGCCAGCAGCGTTACTAGCGGGAGTGGCATGAGCAATGAGCAGTTCTTC.